The text below deals with one T cell receptor beta chain. Its matching antigen is unknown. This entry is derived from a study of T cell responses to AZD1222 COVID-19 vaccine. Clones were read by immunoSEQ multiplex PCR, and TCRdb kept only the in-frame ones, dropping some. The sample yields 90,000 to 120,000 clones, about 90% seen once. This CDR3 region has 15 residues. CDR1 and CDR2 (germline): LGHNA, YNFKEQ. V lost 4 bases and J 4 bases, leaving 16 bases between the germline ends. General study results and limits: Following two doses of AZD1222, Spike-specific TCR breadth and depth rose.

The sequence came from an adult in good health. The sequenced sample was peripheral blood, obtained on day 0 of AZD1222 vaccination. The genes are TRBV4-2 and TRBJ1-1; no clear D gene. For the CDR3, the DNA is TGTGCCAGCAGCCCGATTCGGGCAGGCGGCACTGAAGCTTTCTTT. Translated: CASSPIRAGGTEAFF.